Following are 19 T cell receptor beta chains from one sample sequenced in a study of cytomegalovirus exposure and HLA in healthy donors. Amplification used 60 Vbeta primers and 13 Jbeta primers. Sequencing was performed with immunoSEQ multiplex PCR; in TCRdb, only in-frame clones are kept and a portion is missing. The sample comprises 150,000 to 250,000 clones, around three quarters of which are singletons, and about 2.1% rests with the top ten. Sequenced: PBMCs. The receptors here all came from a man younger than 45 in good health and CMV-seronegative.

The chain combines TRBV5-1 with TRBJ2-1, with 8 bases lining up with TRBD1. CDR3 length: 16 amino acids. Per the germline V gene, CDR1 is SGHRS and CDR2 is YFSETQ. The J segment lost 1 base and the V segment lost 5 bases, leaving 8 bases of the junction unmatched. For the CDR3, the DNA is TGCGCCAGCAGGGATGGACAGGGCGGTTCCTACAATGAGCAGTTCTTC. This sequence encodes CASRDGQGGSYNEQFF. Drawing the rest from reference TRBV5-1 and TRBJ2-1, the complete variable domain is KAGVTQTPRYLIKTRGQQVTLSCSPISGHRSVSWYQQTPGQGLQFLFEYFSETQRNKGNFPGRFSGRQFSNSRSEMNVSTLELGDSALYLCASRDGQGGSYNEQFFGPGTRLTVL.

This clone occurred a few times. The chain employs TRBV5-1 and TRBJ1-1; D not certain. CDR1 SGHRS and CDR2 YFSETQ come from the germline V gene. Trimming removed 4 bases from V and 3 bases from J, with 13 bases in between. The length of the CDR3 is 14 residues. The CDR3 DNA reads TGCGCCAGCAGCCCAGGCCGAGCATACACTGAAGCTTTCTTT. Residues: CASSPGRAYTEAFF.

The chain has TRBV2 and TRBJ2-7; 9 bases are a match to TRBD2. CDR3 size: 16 residues. After removal of 6 bases from V and 1 base from J, the junction contained 10 bases not matched to a gene. CDR1 is SNHLY, CDR2 FYNNEI, per germline. CDR3 region: CASSGLLAGQSYEQYF. The CDR3 bases are TGTGCCAGCAGCGGATTACTAGCGGGTCAGTCCTACGAGCAGTACTTC.

V usage is TRBV6-6 and J usage is TRBJ2-7; 10 bases fit TRBD1. V gave up 1 base and J gave up 4 bases; unmatched junction bases: 4. From germline, CDR1 is MNHNY and CDR2 SVGAGI (reference sequence). The CDR3 contains 15 residues. This chain's CDR3 is CASSYLDRGKYEQYF. As DNA, the CDR3 is TGTGCCAGCAGTTACTTGGACAGGGGGAAGTACGAGCAGTACTTC.

This sequence joins TRBV6-5 and TRBJ1-4, with TRBD1 identical over 8 bases. CDR3 size: 14 residues. Germline V lookup: CDR1 MNHEY, CDR2 SVGAGI. Trimming took 6 bases from V and 8 from J; bases not matched to a gene: 8. Here the CDR3 reads CASRVQGASEKLFF. The DNA for the CDR3 is TGTGCCAGCAGGGTTCAGGGGGCGAGCGAAAAACTGTTTTTT.

This clone was counted many times. The rearrangement links TRBV6-5 to TRBJ2-2, with a weak D call TRBD2 (6 bases). V was cut by 2 bases and J by 6 bases, with 16 bases left in between. Germline CDR1 is MNHEY and CDR2 is SVGAGI. This CDR3 contains 16 residues. The DNA for the CDR3 is TGTGCCAGCAGTTACCTTCGGGACTTTTTTGCCGGGGAGCTGTTTTTT. Translation gives CASSYLRDFFAGELFF.

This clone showed up just a few times. Other DNA sequences in this specimen translate into the identical CDR3. This rearrangement joins TRBV11-3 to TRBJ2-1; 7 bases align to TRBD2. CDR1 and CDR2 (germline): SGHNT, YENEEA. The CDR3 extends over 15 amino acids. Trimming removed 1 base from V and 1 base from J; junction bases left unmatched: 1. CDR3 residues: CASSLAGGSYNEQFF. The CDR3 DNA reads TGTGCCAGCAGCTTAGCGGGAGGATCCTACAATGAGCAGTTCTTC.

In this sample, this clone turned up a few times. This sequence joins TRBV7-9 and TRBJ2-1; 7 bases agree with TRBD2. V lost 6 bases and J lost 1; bases outside the gene matches: 6. This CDR3 comprises 15 residues. Germline-derived CDR1 and CDR2 are SEHNR and FQNEAQ (reference sequence). The CDR3 DNA is TGTGCCAGCAGGAAAGCGGGAAATTCCTACAATGAGCAGTTCTTC. Amino acids: CASRKAGNSYNEQFF.

This clone was counted a single time. V gene TRBV7-3 combines with J gene TRBJ2-7; 7 bases are shared with TRBD2. The germline CDR1 and CDR2 sequences are SGHTA and FQGTGA. The ends lost 5 bases at V and 5 bases at J; junction bases unmatched: 12. The CDR3 consists of 15 residues. This CDR3 is CASSPLMGGHHEQYF. The CDR3 coding sequence is TGTGCCAGCAGCCCCCTCATGGGAGGGCACCACGAGCAGTACTTC.

The rearrangement links TRBV11-2 to TRBJ2-5, with D possibly matching TRBD2 (5 bases). The V end lost 5 bases, the J end lost 5 bases, and 12 bases lay between the germline ends. Germline CDR1 reads SGHAT; CDR2 reads FQNNGV. The CDR3 consists of 13 residues. DNA for the CDR3: TGTGCCAGCAGCGTACCGGGAAGGGAGACCCAGTACTTC. The encoded protein is CASSVPGRETQYF. The whole variable domain, filled in from reference TRBV11-2 and TRBJ2-5, reads EAGVAQSPRYKIIEKRQSVAFWCNPISGHATLYWYQQILGQGPKLLIQFQNNGVVDDSQLPKDRFSAERLKGVDSTLKIQPAKLEDSAVYLCASSVPGRETQYFGPGTRLLVL.

The chain couples TRBV6-6 to TRBJ1-1, with D unclear. Germline values: CDR1 MNHNY, CDR2 SVGAGI (reference sequence). This CDR3 spans 15 amino acids. Between the trimmed V and J ends, which lost 7 bases and 0 bases, there was a span of 15 bases. As DNA, the CDR3 is TGTGCCAGCACAGGCACAGACGATTTGAACACTGAAGCTTTCTTT. Translated, it gives CASTGTDDLNTEAFF.

This clone turned up a few times. The chain carries TRBV9 and TRBJ2-3, with D maybe TRBD1 (5 bases). The CDR3 loop spans 15 amino acids. V gave up 0 bases and J gave up 2 bases, with 10 bases separating them. Germline lookup yields CDR1 SGDLS and CDR2 YYNGEE. The CDR3 protein is CASSVEGRATDTQYF. DNA of the CDR3: TGTGCCAGCAGCGTAGAAGGCAGGGCCACAGATACGCAGTATTTT. The full variable domain, its missing parts supplied by reference TRBV9 and TRBJ2-3, is DSGVTQTPKHLITATGQRVTLRCSPRSGDLSVYWYQQSLDQGLQFLIQYYNGEERAKGNILERFSAQQFPDLHSELNLSSLELGDSALYFCASSVEGRATDTQYFGPGTRLTVL.

The chain joins TRBV6-5 to TRBJ2-1, with a weak D call TRBD2 (5 bases). Germline assignment: CDR1 MNHEY and CDR2 SVGAGI. The CDR3 totals 15 residues. Trimming cost V 5 bases and J 3 bases, with 14 bases left between them. CDR3 bases: TGTGCCAGCAGTCGACTCCTTGGACTCTACAATGAGCAGTTCTTC. This translates into CASSRLLGLYNEQFF.

V usage is TRBV6-8 and J usage is TRBJ2-7; tentatively, D is TRBD2 (6 bases). Trimming shortened V by 4 bases and J by 0 bases, and 19 bases separated the two germline ends. The germline V gene has CDR1 MNHGY and CDR2 SAAAGT. The CDR3 spans 17 residues. The CDR3 DNA reads TGTGCCAGCAGTTCCCCCTATGGCGGGGAGAGCTCCTACGAGCAGTACTTC. This gives the protein CASSSPYGGESSYEQYF.

The gene calls are TRBV29-1 and TRBJ1-1, with D perhaps matching TRBD1 (6 bases). V gave up 1 base and J gave up 1 base, with 13 bases separating them. The CDR3 is 15 residues long. CDR1 is SQVTM, CDR2 ANQGSEA, per germline. CDR3 in amino acids: CSVEVPGHANTEAFF. CDR3 nucleotides: TGCAGCGTTGAAGTTCCGGGACACGCGAACACTGAAGCTTTCTTT.

The rearrangement joins TRBV5-7 to TRBJ2-7, with TRBD2 matching 11 bases. TRBV5-7 is an open reading frame, and its role is uncertain. The CDR3 consists of 16 residues. V lost 7 bases and J lost 2; bases outside the gene matches: 11. CDR3 protein: CASREGLAGGPYEQYF. The CDR3 DNA reads as TGTGCCAGCCGTGAGGGCCTAGCGGGAGGACCCTACGAGCAGTACTTC.

The CDR3 sequence: CASSLVSSGRVGEQYF. The CDR3 region has the DNA TGTGCCAGCAGCTTAGTATCTAGCGGGAGAGTTGGCGAGCAGTACTTC. V and J are TRBV7-8 and TRBJ2-7; 10 bases fit TRBD2. J was trimmed by 6 bases and V by 1 base; bases with no gene match: 9. The CDR3 runs to 16 residues. From germline, CDR1 is SGHVS and CDR2 FQNEAQ. Drawing the rest from reference TRBV7-8 and TRBJ2-7, the complete variable domain is GAGVSQSPRYKVAKRGQDVALRCDPISGHVSLFWYQQALGQGPEFLTYFQNEAQLDKSGLPSDRFFAERPEGSVSTLKIQRTQQEDSAVYLCASSLVSSGRVGEQYFGPGTRLTVT.

In its sample, this clone was seen once. The rearrangement uses TRBV6-5 and TRBJ2-5, with 10 nucleotides matching TRBD2. Germline-derived CDR1 and CDR2 are MNHEY and SVGAGI. This CDR3 comprises 16 residues. V trimming: 2 bases; J trimming: 1 base; junction bases outside the gene matches: 4. CDR3 protein: CASSYEVAGGQETQYF. CDR3 DNA sequence: TGTGCCAGCAGTTACGAGGTAGCGGGAGGCCAAGAGACCCAGTACTTC.

This clone was detected only a few times. The V gene is TRBV15, the J gene TRBJ2-3, with 8 bases lining up with TRBD2. The CDR3 has 16 residues. Germline-derived CDR1 and CDR2 are LNHNV and YYDKDF (reference sequence). V was pared by 3 bases and J by 2 bases, with 7 bases of the junction left unmatched. The CDR3 loop reads CATSRGAGEATDTQYF. CDR3 in DNA: TGTGCCACCAGCAGGGGAGCGGGAGAGGCCACAGATACGCAGTATTTT.